These 17 T cell receptor beta chains share one sample of origin, sequenced in a study of CD8 T cells in ankylosing spondylitis. TCRdb re-derived calls from the 5' RACE reads in MiXCR, one entry per CDR3 protein. This table has about 340,000 distinct CDR3 sequences, roughly 14% appearing once. The sequenced sample consisted of blood, either unsorted or a sorted T cell fraction (not recorded which). These receptor sequences come from a male donor with ankylosing spondylitis or in good health (not recorded which).

The J gene is TRBJ2-3, the V gene TRBV28; D gene uncertain. CDR1 and CDR2 (germline): MDHEN, SYDVKM. V lost 6 bases and J lost 11, with 18 bases in between. The CDR3 has 13 residues. The CDR3: CASRLPESLWQYF. CDR3 nucleotide sequence: TGTGCCAGCAGGCTCCCGGAATCTCTCTGGCAGTATTTT.

This chain joins TRBV4-1 and TRBJ2-3; 10 positions agree with TRBD2. The V gene's germline CDR1 is MGHRA and CDR2 YSYEKL. V lost 1 base and J lost 7; bases outside the gene matches: 8. The CDR3 covers 16 residues. DNA of the CDR3: TGCGCCAGCAGCCAAGGAGAGCGGGGGGGCCTGAATACGCAGTATTTT. This codes for CASSQGERGGLNTQYF.

This chain uses TRBV30 with TRBJ2-5; TRBD2 matches 8 bases. This CDR3 region has 15 residues. V lost 2 bases, J lost 6 bases, and 11 bases stayed unmatched. Germline lookup yields CDR1 GTSNPN and CDR2 SVGIG (reference sequence). CDR3 bases: TGTGCCTGGAGTACCCGGACTAGCTGGGGTAAGACCCAGTACTTC. This codes for CAWSTRTSWGKTQYF.

This clonotype was seen repeatedly, ten times or more. The chain links TRBV5-1 to TRBJ1-1, with 8 positions matching TRBD1. Germline V CDR1 and CDR2: SGHRS, YFSETQ. This CDR3 contains 14 residues. Unmatched junction bases numbered 6, after V lost 3 bases and J lost 5 bases. The DNA of the CDR3 is TGCGCCAGCAGCTACCAGGGGGCAAATACTGAAGCTTTCTTT. This translates into CASSYQGANTEAFF.

J is TRBJ1-2 and V is TRBV12-3 or TRBV12-4; D possibly corresponds to TRBD1 (6 bases). Between the trimmed V and J ends, which lost 8 bases and 6 bases, there was a span of 19 bases. The CDR3 has 14 residues. Here the CDR3 reads CASRPPGGGDGYTF. The CDR3 region has the DNA TGTGCCAGCCGCCCCCCGGGAGGGGGGGATGGCTACACCTTC.

Many counts were recorded for this clonotype. The genes are TRBV12-3 or TRBV12-4 and TRBJ2-7, with TRBD1 identical over 9 bases. The CDR3 loop spans 16 amino acids. V was clipped by 3 bases and J by 0 bases; unmatched bases: 6. The CDR3 nucleotides are TGTGCCAGCAGTTTGGGGACAGGGACCCACTCCTACGAGCAGTACTTC. This sequence encodes CASSLGTGTHSYEQYF.

This clonotype was seen repeatedly, ten times or more. This chain links TRBV5-1 with TRBJ1-1; the D is unclear. V lost 1 base and J lost 4, with 8 bases in between. This CDR3 region has 13 residues. CDR1 SGHRS and CDR2 YFSETQ come from the germline V gene. In DNA, the CDR3 is TGCGCCAGCAGCTTGCCCGAGGGCACTGAAGCTTTCTTT. It is translated as CASSLPEGTEAFF.

This chain connects TRBV5-1 to TRBJ2-1; D is undetermined. This CDR3 region has 14 residues. The ends were cut back, 4 bases at V and 0 bases at J, with 8 bases in the middle. Germline V CDR1 and CDR2: SGHRS, YFSETQ. The CDR3 sequence: CASSALDSYNEQFF. The CDR3 DNA reads TGCGCCAGCAGCGCTCTAGACTCCTACAATGAGCAGTTCTTC.

The rearrangement uses TRBV7-6 and TRBJ2-6, with D perhaps TRBD1 (6 bases). Germline V gene lookup returns CDR1 SGHVS and CDR2 FNYEAQ. This CDR3 has 17 residues. Trimming stripped 2 bases from V and 0 bases from J, with 11 bases between. The CDR3 protein is CASSLRQAVSGANVLTF. The CDR3 DNA reads TGTGCCAGCAGCTTAAGACAGGCCGTCTCTGGGGCCAACGTCCTGACTTTC.

The chain links TRBV18 to TRBJ1-1; no clear D. The CDR3 covers 15 residues. The V end was cut by 5 bases, the J end by 5 bases, with 18 bases between. Germline CDR1 reads KGHSH; CDR2 reads LQKENI. The CDR3 region is CASSDQQARGTEAFF. CDR3 nucleotides: TGTGCCAGCTCAGACCAGCAGGCCCGGGGTACTGAAGCTTTCTTT.

This clonotype appeared many times. The chain's CDR3 is CASSFGNSYNEQFF. The CDR3 DNA follows: TGTGCCAGCAGCTTTGGTAATAGCTACAATGAGCAGTTCTTC. The gene calls are TRBV7-9 and TRBJ2-1, with D unclear. V was trimmed by 3 bases and J by 3 bases, leaving 9 bases between them. The CDR3 contains 14 residues. Per germline, CDR1 SEHNR and CDR2 FQNEAQ (reference sequence).

This clonotype was detected only a few times. This chain links TRBV2 with TRBJ1-6, with unresolved D. CDR3 length: 13 amino acids. Germline CDR1 SNHLY, CDR2 FYNNEI. Trimming cost V 6 bases and J 7 bases, with 10 bases left between them. DNA of the CDR3: TGTGCCAGCAGAAAACAGAACAATTCACCCCTCCACTTT. It encodes CASRKQNNSPLHF.

This clonotype occurred a few times. The chain links TRBV4-1 to TRBJ2-4; D tentatively reads TRBD1 or TRBD2 (5 bases each). Trimming removed 4 bases from V and 4 bases from J, with 11 bases in between. CDR3 length equals 14 residues. Germline V gene sequence: CDR1 MGHRA, CDR2 YSYEKL. DNA of the CDR3: TGCGCCAGCAGCCCCCCAGAGGGGAAAAACATTCAGTACTTC. Amino acid sequence: CASSPPEGKNIQYF.

This clonotype was counted once. The chain carries TRBV18 and TRBJ2-6, with D perhaps TRBD2 (5 bases). This CDR3 region has 17 residues. Trimming shortened V by 6 bases and J by 4 bases, and 19 bases separated the two germline ends. Germline V gene sequence: CDR1 KGHSH, CDR2 LQKENI. In nucleotides, the CDR3 is TGTGCCAGCTCTTCCCGGACGGACTCGGGAGGGGCCAACGTCCTGACTTTC. It is translated as CASSSRTDSGGANVLTF.

The DNA for the CDR3 is TGTGCCAGCAGCCGTGCAGGCGGCGACCAGCAGTTCTTC. It translates to CASSRAGGDQQFF. V usage is TRBV7-9 and J usage is TRBJ2-1; D unresolved. The CDR3 consists of 13 residues. CDR1 SEHNR and CDR2 FQNEAQ come from the germline V gene (reference sequence). Trimming shortened V by 5 bases and J by 11 bases, and 16 bases separated the two germline ends.

This clonotype was counted only a few times. The chain links TRBV12-3 or TRBV12-4 to TRBJ1-2; unclear D gene. Trimming took off 1 base at V and 1 base at J, with 10 bases between the two ends. CDR3 size: 15 residues. CDR3 amino acids: CASSLDTVINYGYTF. DNA of the CDR3: TGTGCCAGCAGTTTAGATACAGTTATTAACTATGGCTACACCTTC.

This clonotype appeared a few times. This chain's CDR3 is CASSTGQGPTDTQYF. The DNA for the CDR3 is TGTGCCAGCAGCACCGGACAGGGCCCCACAGATACGCAGTATTTT. The chain links TRBV7-9 to TRBJ2-3; 8 bases align to TRBD1. This CDR3 contains 15 residues. In germline, CDR1 is SEHNR, CDR2 FQNEAQ (reference sequence). J gave up 2 bases and V 5 bases, and 6 bases lay outside the gene matches.